Following are 18 T cell receptor beta chains from one sample sequenced in a study of shared clonotypes between healthy human individuals. Sequencing was performed with immunoSEQ multiplex PCR; in TCRdb, only in-frame clones are kept and a portion is missing. This table has around 100,000 clones, about 72% appearing once. The specimen was memory CD8+ T cells sorted from blood. The subset was: CD45RO+ cells pooled with CCR7-negative TemRA cells. All receptors derive from a young woman in good health.

In its sample, this clone was seen a few times. The gene calls are TRBV6-1 and TRBJ2-3, with TRBD2 matching 8 bases. The CDR3 has 15 residues. With 6 bases clipped from V and 6 bases from J, the junction kept 11 bases outside the gene matches. Germline V lookup: CDR1 MNHNS, CDR2 SASEGT. This CDR3 is CASSKLAGGLDTQYF. The CDR3 coding sequence is TGTGCCAGCAGCAAGTTGGCGGGAGGTCTCGATACGCAGTATTTT.

The chain combines TRBV28 with TRBJ1-2, with 7 nucleotides matching TRBD1. Losses at the gene ends were 4 bases for V and 4 bases for J; bases not matched to a gene: 9. Germline CDR1 reads MDHEN; CDR2 reads SYDVKM. There are 15 residues in the CDR3. The CDR3 spells CASSSYRDRLYGYTF. In DNA form, the CDR3 reads TGTGCCAGCAGTTCGTATCGGGACAGACTCTATGGCTACACCTTC.

This clone has more than one count but fewer than ten. Other DNA sequences of this sample code for an identical CDR3. The gene calls are TRBV7-9 and TRBJ2-1; TRBD1 or TRBD2 may be the D gene (5 bases each). V lost 5 bases and J 2 bases, leaving 16 bases between the germline ends. The CDR3 spans 16 residues. In germline, CDR1 is SEHNR, CDR2 FQNEAQ (reference sequence). The CDR3 DNA sequence: TGTGCCAGCAGCCCGAGGGGTGGCTCCCCCTACAATGAGCAGTTCTTC. Translating it yields CASSPRGGSPYNEQFF.

This chain joins TRBV7-8 and TRBJ2-1; D is possibly TRBD1 (5 bases). The V gene's germline CDR1 is SGHVS and CDR2 FQNEAQ. The CDR3 extends over 12 amino acids. Trimming stripped 5 bases from V and 5 bases from J, with 7 bases between. The CDR3: CASSRGDNEQFF. CDR3 sequence (DNA): TGTGCCAGCAGCAGGGGCGACAATGAGCAGTTCTTC.

This chain joins TRBV9 and TRBJ2-1; no clear D gene. V lost 0 bases and J lost 9, with 16 bases in between. CDR3 size: 15 residues. The germline V gene encodes CDR1 SGDLS and CDR2 YYNGEE. The CDR3 bases are TGTGCCAGCAGCGTAGAACCACTCCTACAAATTGAGCAGTTCTTC. Protein: CASSVEPLLQIEQFF.

The gene calls are TRBV30 and TRBJ2-3; a possible D gene is TRBD2 (6 bases). The V end lost 1 base, the J end lost 2 bases, and 13 bases lay between the germline ends. CDR3 length: 15 amino acids. CDR1 and CDR2 (germline): GTSNPN, SVGIG (reference sequence). The CDR3 nucleotides are TGTGCCTGGAGTGAGGGTAGCGGTTCCACAGATACGCAGTATTTT. It is translated as CAWSEGSGSTDTQYF.

V gene TRBV7-9 combines with J gene TRBJ2-7; D might be TRBD1 or TRBD2, each matching 5 bases. This CDR3 region has 17 residues. In germline, CDR1 is SEHNR, CDR2 FQNEAQ (reference sequence). V gave up 5 bases and J gave up 2 bases, with 22 bases separating them. The CDR3 here is CASSGPLGAPGAYEQYF. The DNA of the CDR3 is TGTGCCAGCAGCGGCCCCCTTGGGGCCCCCGGGGCCTACGAGCAGTACTTC.

This chain uses TRBV5-8 with TRBJ2-7; D is ambiguous. Deletions cut 1 base from V and 2 bases from J, with 13 bases between. The CDR3 contains 15 residues. CDR1 is SGHTS and CDR2 is YDEGEE in the germline V gene. CDR3 in amino acids: CASSLPPSYPYEQYF. Written as DNA, the CDR3 is TGTGCCAGCAGCTTGCCCCCGAGTTACCCCTACGAGCAGTACTTC.

This clone was counted between two and nine times. V and J are TRBV19 and TRBJ1-5; no clear D gene. The CDR3 has 15 amino acids. V lost 5 bases and J 7 bases, leaving 18 bases between the germline ends. Germline-derived CDR1 and CDR2 are LNHDA and SQIVND (reference sequence). CDR3 nucleotide sequence: TGTGCCAGTAGTCGCAGCGGCGGGCTCTGGCAGCCCCAGCATTTT. Translating gives CASSRSGGLWQPQHF. The variable domain in full, with the rest retrieved from reference TRBV19 and TRBJ1-5, is DGGITQSPKYLFRKEGQNVTLSCEQNLNHDAMYWYRQDPGQGLRLIYYSQIVNDFQKGDIAEGYSVSREKKESFPLTVTSAQKNPTAFYLCASSRSGGLWQPQHFGDGTRLSIL.

The genes are TRBV9 and TRBJ2-1; TRBD2 is a possible D gene (5 bases). From germline, CDR1 is SGDLS and CDR2 YYNGEE. Trimming left V 0 bases short and J 0 bases short, with 7 bases between. This CDR3 comprises 15 residues. Written as DNA, the CDR3 is TGTGCCAGCAGCGTAGGGACTGACTCCTACAATGAGCAGTTCTTC. Its translation: CASSVGTDSYNEQFF.

This clone was detected only a few times. The genes are TRBV28 and TRBJ2-1; weak D call: TRBD2 (5 bases). This CDR3 is built from 17 residues. V dropped 7 bases and J dropped 3 bases, with 22 bases sitting between them. Germline CDR1 MDHEN, CDR2 SYDVKM. CDR3 protein: CASTRPGRTVGYNEQFF. The DNA for the CDR3 is TGTGCCAGCACTCGCCCGGGAAGGACCGTGGGCTACAATGAGCAGTTCTTC.

This clone has a handful of counts. A read error is the likely source, as a far larger clone sits one nucleotide away. Other DNA sequences within the sample encode an identical CDR3. The rearrangement joins TRBV9 to TRBJ2-3; 11 nucleotides line up with TRBD2. V lost 4 bases to trimming and J lost 4 bases; unmatched junction nucleotides: 2. Germline CDR1 is SGDLS and CDR2 is YYNGEE. This CDR3 has 14 residues. The CDR3 DNA is TGTGCCAGCAGCTTAGCGGGAGGGTCAGATACGCAGTATTTT. Its translation is CASSLAGGSDTQYF.

This clone showed up just a few times. CDR3 DNA sequence: TGTGCCAGCAGCTCTCAGGGGGCGCGCAATCAGCCCCAGCATTTT. Translation: CASSSQGARNQPQHF. The chain links TRBV28 to TRBJ1-5; 8 positions match TRBD1. This CDR3 is 15 amino acids long. Trimming removed 6 bases from V and 2 bases from J; junction bases left unmatched: 6. Germline values: CDR1 MDHEN, CDR2 SYDVKM.

This clone has a handful of counts. The V gene is TRBV25-1, the J gene TRBJ1-1, with D maybe TRBD1 (5 bases). V was clipped by 8 bases and J by 5 bases, with 6 bases between them. This CDR3 is built from 10 residues. Per the germline V gene, CDR1 is MGHDK and CDR2 is SYGVNS. The CDR3 DNA follows: TGTGCCAGCGGGGGGACTGAAGCTTTCTTT. Protein: CASGGTEAFF.

This clone was counted only a few times. V gene TRBV25-1 combines with J gene TRBJ1-5; the D is unclear. The germline V and J ends were trimmed by 2 bases and 3 bases, with 17 bases remaining between them. Germline lookup yields CDR1 MGHDK and CDR2 SYGVNS. CDR3 length equals 17 residues. Here the CDR3 reads CASSESEGPLFNQPQHF. The CDR3, as DNA: TGTGCCAGCAGTGAAAGCGAGGGCCCCCTTTTCAATCAGCCCCAGCATTTT.

This clone was recorded once. This sequence joins TRBV10-3 and TRBJ2-7; possibly TRBD1 or TRBD2 for D (5 bases each). The V end lost 2 bases, the J end lost 0 bases, and 8 bases lay between the germline ends. CDR3 length: 14 residues. The germline V gene has CDR1 ENHRY and CDR2 SYGVKD. The CDR3 spells CAISEGGPSYEQYF. The DNA of the CDR3 is TGTGCCATCAGTGAGGGGGGACCCTCCTACGAGCAGTACTTC.

The chain carries TRBV7-9 and TRBJ1-1; 7 bases are a match to TRBD1. V dropped 6 bases and J dropped 1; count of bases not matched to a gene: 2. The CDR3 totals 13 residues. CDR1 is SEHNR and CDR2 is FQNEAQ in the germline V gene (reference sequence). The CDR3 DNA reads as TGTGCCAGCAGGACAGGGAAGAACACTGAAGCTTTCTTT. Translation gives CASRTGKNTEAFF. The whole variable domain, remainder taken from reference TRBV7-9 and TRBJ1-1, is DTGVSQNPRHKITKRGQNVTFRCDPISEHNRLYWYRQTLGQGPEFLTYFQNEAQLEKSRLLSDRFSAERPKGSFSTLEIQRTEQGDSAMYLCASRTGKNTEAFFGQGTRLTVV.

This clone was seen only once. V gene TRBV19 combines with J gene TRBJ2-7, with 12 bases aligning to TRBD2. The junction had 1 base not matched to a gene; V was cut back by 3 bases and J by 1 base. The CDR3 consists of 15 residues. Germline-derived CDR1 and CDR2 are LNHDA and SQIVND (reference sequence). The CDR3 nucleotides are TGTGCCAGTAGTATGGGACTAGCGGGTTCCTACGAGCAGTACTTC. Residues: CASSMGLAGSYEQYF.